The 12 T cell receptor beta chains below all came from one sample that was sequenced in a study of blood T cell repertoires in COVID-19. Repertoires were generated with immunoSEQ multiplex PCR, while TCRdb's copy carries only in-frame clones and drops some. The sample gives 400,000 to 450,000 clones, about 87% of which show up once; over 9.5% is in the top ten. The sample consisted of peripheral blood. The receptors originated from a woman in her forties or fifties with COVID-19, enrolled during active disease.

CDR3 amino acids: CASSSPERGYTF. CDR3 bases: TGTGCCAGCAGCTCACCTGAGCGCGGCTACACCTTC. The chain employs TRBV5-6 and TRBJ1-2; D gene unclear. The V end lost 3 bases, the J end lost 8 bases, and 11 bases lay between the germline ends. Germline values: CDR1 SGHDT, CDR2 YYEEEE. CDR3 length: 12 amino acids.

The chain carries TRBV28 and TRBJ2-7; 7 positions match TRBD1. The CDR3 runs 15 residues. The V gene's germline CDR1 is MDHEN and CDR2 SYDVKM. V shed 5 bases, J shed 2 bases, and the junction held 9 bases outside the gene matches. The CDR3 region is CASSDNRGGTYEQYF. CDR3 DNA sequence: TGTGCCAGCAGTGATAACAGGGGTGGGACCTACGAGCAGTACTTC.

The chain has TRBV2 and TRBJ2-3; possibly TRBD2 for D (5 bases). Trimming took off 3 bases at V and 4 bases at J, with 11 bases between the two ends. This CDR3 region has 14 residues. Germline V CDR1 and CDR2: SNHLY, FYNNEI. The CDR3 protein is CASSEVLAPDTQYF. The DNA of the CDR3 is TGTGCCAGCAGTGAGGTCCTAGCACCAGATACGCAGTATTTT.

The chain couples TRBV7-9 to TRBJ2-7; D perhaps matches TRBD1 (5 bases). The CDR3 contains 14 residues. Germline V gene data show CDR1 as SEHNR and CDR2 as FQNEAQ (reference sequence). Deletions cut 6 bases from V and 5 bases from J, with 17 bases between. The CDR3 DNA reads as TGTGCCAGCAGTCCTCAAGCAGGGTATCACGAGCAGTACTTC. Protein product: CASSPQAGYHEQYF. Full variable domain (rest looked up from reference TRBV7-9 and TRBJ2-7): DTGVSQNPRHKITKRGQNVTFRCDPISEHNRLYWYRQTLGQGPEFLTYFQNEAQLEKSRLLSDRFSAERPKGSFSTLEIQRTEQGDSAMYLCASSPQAGYHEQYFGPGTRLTVT.

The CDR3 protein is CASGLVGTGVPGELFF. The CDR3 nucleotides are TGTGCTAGTGGTTTGGTAGGGACAGGGGTGCCCGGGGAGCTGTTTTTT. The chain recombines TRBV12-5 with TRBJ2-2; 10 nucleotides agree with TRBD1. The length of the CDR3 is 16 residues. With V trimmed by 0 bases and J by 6 bases, 4 bases remained unmatched. CDR1 and CDR2 from the germline V gene are LGHNT and FRNRAP.

The V call is TRBV19, the J call TRBJ1-2, with a weak D call TRBD1 (5 bases). V was pared by 5 bases and J by 7 bases, with 20 bases between. Germline CDR1 LNHDA, CDR2 SQIVND (reference sequence). This CDR3 has 15 residues. The CDR3 DNA follows: TGTGCCAGTAGTCTGTCGGGACTCAGGCTGAGTGGCTACACCTTC. This gives the protein CASSLSGLRLSGYTF.

J is TRBJ2-7 and V is TRBV30; TRBD1 aligns across 9 bases. The J segment lost 4 bases and the V segment lost 5 bases, leaving 9 bases of the junction unmatched. Germline V gene lookup returns CDR1 GTSNPN and CDR2 SVGIG (reference sequence). This CDR3 region has 14 residues. CDR3 amino acids: CAWLRDRAPYEQYF. CDR3 DNA: TGTGCCTGGCTCCGGGACAGGGCTCCATACGAGCAGTACTTC. Combining the CDR3 with reference TRBV30 and TRBJ2-7 gives the whole variable domain SQTIHQWPATLVQPVGSPLSLECTVEGTSNPNLYWYRQAAGRGLQLLFYSVGIGQISSEVPQNLSASRPQDRQFILSSKKLLLSDSGFYLCAWLRDRAPYEQYFGPGTRLTVT.

The chain uses TRBV30 and TRBJ1-1; D is unresolved. Per the germline V gene, CDR1 is GTSNPN and CDR2 is SVGIG (reference sequence). The CDR3 loop spans 13 amino acids. V was cut by 1 base and J by 5 bases, with 11 bases left in between. The CDR3 region has the DNA TGTGCCTGGAGTGGTTCCGCCCGGACTGAAGCTTTCTTT. Protein: CAWSGSARTEAFF.

The genes are TRBV27 and TRBJ2-7; no definite D call. Germline-derived CDR1 and CDR2 are MNHEY and SMNVEV (reference sequence). Trimming removed 3 bases from V and 4 bases from J, with 16 bases in between. The CDR3 runs 15 residues. The CDR3 sequence: CASSFVLAGPYEQYF. As DNA, the CDR3 is TGTGCCAGCAGTTTTGTGTTGGCAGGCCCATACGAGCAGTACTTC.

The chain couples TRBV14 to TRBJ1-1, with 11 bases that match TRBD1. V gave up 5 bases and J gave up 4 bases; unmatched junction bases: 0. This CDR3 is 13 amino acids long. In germline, CDR1 is SGHDN, CDR2 FVKESK. CDR3 protein: CASSGTGGTEAFF. Written as DNA, the CDR3 is TGTGCCAGCAGCGGGACAGGGGGCACTGAAGCTTTCTTT.

The chain joins TRBV2 to TRBJ1-4; D call uncertain. The CDR3 extends over 12 amino acids. Trimming removed 10 bases at V and 3 bases at J, with 9 bases between. The germline CDR1 and CDR2 sequences are SNHLY and FYNNEI. The CDR3 loop is CATSSPNEKLFF. The CDR3 nucleotides read TGTGCCACCTCGAGCCCTAATGAAAAACTGTTTTTT.

The chain carries TRBV6-5 and TRBJ1-3, with D possibly TRBD1 on 5 matching bases. Deletions cut 8 bases from V and 0 bases from J, with 11 bases between. This CDR3 is 14 amino acids long. Germline-derived CDR1 and CDR2 are MNHEY and SVGAGI. The CDR3 nucleotides are TGTGCCAGCGTACAGGACGACTCTGGAAACACCATATATTTT. Amino acids: CASVQDDSGNTIYF.